The rows below give T cell receptor beta chains drawn from one sample of a study of cytomegalovirus exposure and HLA in healthy donors. Clones were read by immunoSEQ multiplex PCR, and TCRdb kept only the in-frame ones, dropping some. The table has about 160,000 clones, over 65% seen once. Sequencing input: PBMCs. These receptors were taken from a man aged 35-49 years in good health and CMV-seropositive. The CDR3 runs from the conserved cysteine through the conserved F or W. The D gene is left open where the match is weak. Not every row has a clone size; where given, it reads once, few, many or a size class.

clone_size	cdr3_length	v_call	j_call	d_call	cdr3_aa	cdr3_nt
.	14	TRBV6-5	TRBJ2-7	.	CASSTTGGGYEQYF	TGTGCCAGCAGCACCACGGGGGGCGGCTACGAGCAGTACTTC
once	13	TRBV9	TRBJ2-1	TRBD1	CASSGQGVDEQFF	TGTGCCAGCAGCGGACAGGGGGTAGATGAGCAGTTCTTC
once	16	TRBV7-8	TRBJ1-2	.	CASSPGAVGQTYGYTF	TGTGCCAGCAGCCCAGGGGCAGTAGGACAGACCTATGGCTACACCTTC
once	15	TRBV7-2	TRBJ1-1	.	CASSLVGTTNTEAFF	TGTGCCAGCAGCTTAGTCGGGACAACTAACACTGAAGCTTTCTTT
.	14	TRBV25-1	TRBJ1-2	TRBD1	CASTGTGINYGYTF	TGTGCCAGCACCGGGACAGGTATTAACTATGGCTACACCTTC
.	14	TRBV6-5	TRBJ1-4	.	CASSYGEGDEKLFF	TGTGCCAGCAGTTACGGCGAAGGGGATGAAAAACTGTTTTTT
.	15	TRBV5-1	TRBJ2-3	TRBD2	CASSLRGVKGDTQYF	TGCGCCAGCAGCTTGCGGGGGGTTAAAGGAGATACGCAGTATTTT
.	14	TRBV11-2	TRBJ2-5	.	CASSLVGGQETQYF	TGTGCCAGCAGCTTAGTGGGGGGCCAAGAGACCCAGTACTTC
.	17	TRBV9	TRBJ2-1	TRBD2	CASSVVASGGAGGEQFF	TGTGCCAGCAGCGTAGTGGCTAGCGGGGGGGCCGGTGGTGAGCAGTTCTTC
.	12	TRBV5-1	TRBJ1-2	.	CASYDSLGGYTF	TGCGCCAGCTATGACAGCTTGGGAGGCTACACCTTC
.	15	TRBV4-1	TRBJ2-2	TRBD2	CASSPSGAGTGELFF	TGCGCCAGCAGCCCTAGCGGGGCGGGCACCGGGGAGCTGTTTTTT
.	16	TRBV4-1	TRBJ2-1	TRBD2	CASSQGLAGGVNEQFF	TGCGCCAGCAGCCAAGGACTAGCGGGGGGGGTAAATGAGCAGTTCTTC
once	15	TRBV6-1	TRBJ1-1	.	CASSEWGPGNTEAFF	TGTGCCAGCAGTGAATGGGGGCCCGGGAACACTGAAGCTTTCTTT
few	15	TRBV15	TRBJ1-2	.	CATSRDTQGSYGYTF	TGTGCCACCAGCAGAGATACTCAGGGTAGCTATGGCTACACCTTC
.	17	TRBV10-3	TRBJ2-3	.	CAISERGWGSSTDTQYF	TGTGCCATCAGTGAGAGGGGGTGGGGGTCAAGCACAGATACGCAGTATTTT
.	14	TRBV13	TRBJ2-7	.	CASSLGAGKDEQYF	TGTGCCAGCAGCTTAGGGGCAGGGAAGGACGAGCAGTACTTC
.	12	TRBV2	TRBJ2-7	.	CASYDRFYEQYF	TGTGCCAGCTACGACAGGTTCTACGAGCAGTACTTC
.	13	TRBV6-5	TRBJ1-1	TRBD1	CASRQGWETEAFF	TGTGCCAGCAGACAGGGGTGGGAAACTGAAGCTTTCTTT
.	15	TRBV19	TRBJ1-6	.	CASSPMGGGRSPLHF	TGTGCCAGTAGCCCTATGGGAGGGGGAAGATCACCCCTCCACTTT
once	12	TRBV2	TRBJ1-5	.	CATANSNQPQHF	TGTGCCACCGCGAACAGCAATCAGCCCCAGCATTTT
.	15	TRBV6-5	TRBJ2-5	.	CASSPRGGETPRKYF	TGTGCCAGCAGTCCCCGGGGCGGGGAAACCCCACGGAAGTACTTC
.	14	TRBV2	TRBJ2-1	TRBD1	CASTGDRVSGEQFF	TGTGCCAGCACCGGGGACAGGGTTAGCGGTGAGCAGTTCTTC
.	14	TRBV6-6	TRBJ1-2	.	CASILQGTGYGYTF	TGTGCCAGCATCCTACAGGGTACCGGCTATGGCTACACCTTC
.	16	TRBV9	TRBJ1-2	.	CASSVGDSHRNYGYTF	TGTGCCAGCAGCGTAGGAGACAGCCATCGTAACTATGGCTACACCTTC
few	16	TRBV6-6	TRBJ1-3	.	CASSYLSGGVGNTIYF	TGTGCCAGCAGTTATCTCTCTGGGGGCGTTGGAAACACCATATATTTT
few	16	TRBV6-6	TRBJ1-5	.	CASKDGREGVGQPQHF	TGTGCCAGCAAAGATGGTCGGGAGGGTGTCGGTCAGCCCCAGCATTTT
.	13	TRBV11-3	TRBJ1-1	.	CASSKGVNTEAFF	TGTGCCAGCAGCAAAGGGGTGAACACTGAAGCTTTCTTT
.	15	TRBV6-1	TRBJ1-6	.	CASGPQGPTNSPLHF	TGTGCCAGCGGTCCACAGGGACCGACTAATTCACCCCTCCACTTT
.	15	TRBV30	TRBJ2-5	TRBD1	CAWTRTGGSRETQYF	TGTGCCTGGACTAGGACAGGGGGCTCTCGGGAGACCCAGTACTTC